A single TCR beta chain is shown here with its context. The ends were cut back, 9 bases at V and 0 bases at J, with 17 bases in the middle. From germline, CDR1 is LNHDA and CDR2 SQIVND (reference sequence). The CDR3 loop spans 15 amino acids. TCRdb's copy holds only in-frame clones and misses some; the assay was immunoSEQ multiplex PCR. In the table there are roughly 380,000 clones, more than 75% of which are singletons. Stated treatment: over 15 received Ad26.COV2.S at low or high dose, single or two shots; several received placebo; per-sample allocation not given. Samples analyzed were those drawn on day 63 after the first vaccine or placebo injection. These data are taken from a study of Ad26.COV2.S vaccination and SARS-CoV-2 variants.

This specimen consisted of peripheral blood, obtained in a trial of Ad26.COV2.S vaccine versus placebo. This chain joins TRBV19 and TRBJ1-1; D is unresolved. The sequence derives from a person between 18 and 60 years old who received the Ad26.COV2.S COVID-19 vaccine or a placebo. The CDR3 DNA sequence: TGTGCCAGCTCAGGACGGACCTGGATGAACACTGAAGCTTTCTTT. Translation gives CASSGRTWMNTEAFF.